This passage covers 20 T cell receptor beta chains from one sample sequenced in a study of blood T cells in healthy people across ages. Together with a sample-barcoded 5' primer, a J-beta primer mix was included in a second PCR lasting about 6 to 12 cycles. TCRdb redid the calling of the 5' RACE reads with MiXCR, one entry per CDR3 protein. The data show roughly 1,100,000 distinct CDR3 sequences, with roughly 24% seen just once and about 0.8% held by the top ten. The sample was also reused in another study, on T cells of mothers and their children.

Sequences were obtained from blood. These receptors originate from a girl aged 2-10 years in good health.

J is TRBJ1-2 and V is TRBV7-9; D unresolved. The CDR3 length is 14 residues. V lost 1 base and J lost 3, with 9 bases in between. Germline CDR1 SEHNR, CDR2 FQNEAQ (reference sequence). The CDR3 here is CASSLGSVYYGYTF. The CDR3 region has the DNA TGTGCCAGCAGCTTAGGAAGTGTCTACTATGGCTACACCTTC.

There are a few counts of this clonotype. The V gene is TRBV20-1, the J gene TRBJ2-3; D is uncertain. V gave up 6 bases and J gave up 6 bases, with 16 bases separating them. The CDR3 covers 13 residues. Germline-derived CDR1 and CDR2 are DFQATT and SNEGSKA (reference sequence). In DNA form, the CDR3 reads TGCAGTGCCCACACAGAGTTAGGGGATACGCAGTATTTT. It specifies CSAHTELGDTQYF.

This chain joins TRBV4-1 and TRBJ2-5; 9 bases agree with TRBD2. The end of the DNA aligns better with TRBJ2-7, so the J call may be wrong. CDR1 is MGHRA and CDR2 is YSYEKL in the germline V gene. This CDR3 contains 16 residues. For the CDR3, the DNA is TGCGCCAGCAGCCAAAATTATGGCGGGAGGGACTACGAGCAGTACTTC. This sequence encodes CASSQNYGGRDYEQYF.

The chain has TRBV11-1 and TRBJ2-5, with TRBD1 matching 7 bases. The CDR3 sequence is 15 residues long. The germline V gene encodes CDR1 SGHAT and CDR2 FQDESV (reference sequence). Trimming took 1 base from V and 5 from J; bases not matched to a gene: 7. Here the CDR3 reads CASSLEGAISETQYF. The CDR3 DNA reads as TGTGCCAGCAGCTTAGAGGGGGCGATTTCGGAGACCCAGTACTTC.

A few counts support this clonotype. The chain uses TRBV3-1 and TRBJ1-1, with D possibly being TRBD1 (6 bases). The CDR3 spans 15 residues. V was trimmed by 4 bases and J by 6 bases, leaving 18 bases between them. Looked up from germline, CDR1 is LGHDT and CDR2 is YNNKEL (reference sequence). The CDR3: CASSREHRVGAEAFF. The CDR3 bases are TGTGCCAGCAGCCGAGAACACAGGGTGGGCGCTGAAGCTTTCTTT.

This clonotype occurred a few times. The chain recombines TRBV5-6 with TRBJ2-3; possible D gene TRBD1, 6 bases. Germline CDR1 SGHDT, CDR2 YYEEEE. This CDR3 has 16 amino acids. V was shortened by 4 bases and J by 3 bases, with 18 bases between the two germline ends. The CDR3 loop reads CASSHRRTGITDTQYF. For the CDR3, the DNA is TGTGCCAGCAGCCACCGAAGAACAGGGATTACAGATACGCAGTATTTT.

The sample holds a few counts of this clonotype. The V gene is TRBV12-3 or TRBV12-4, the J gene TRBJ2-4; D possibly corresponds to TRBD1 (5 bases). The V and J ends lost 2 bases and 1 base respectively, with 12 bases between them. This CDR3 contains 16 residues. Here the CDR3 reads CASSLRSGIAKNIQYF. CDR3 bases: TGTGCCAGCAGTTTACGATCAGGGATCGCCAAAAACATTCAGTACTTC.

V usage is TRBV4-1 and J usage is TRBJ2-5, with 7 nucleotides matching TRBD2. The J call may not be correct, given that the DNA end is closer to TRBJ2-1. This CDR3 has 14 amino acids. The germline V gene has CDR1 MGHRA and CDR2 YSYEKL. CDR3 loop: CASSPETSQNEQFF. CDR3 nucleotide sequence: TGCGCCAGCAGCCCCGAGACTAGCCAGAATGAGCAGTTCTTC.

The sample holds a few counts of this clonotype. The chain uses TRBV29-1 and TRBJ2-5; no clear D gene. V gave up 4 bases and J gave up 1 base, with 16 bases separating them. This CDR3 contains 15 residues. From germline, CDR1 is SQVTM and CDR2 ANQGSEA. CDR3 nucleotides: TGCAGCGTTGTTTCCCGCCAGGTAGTCCAAGAGACCCAGTACTTC. Translating it yields CSVVSRQVVQETQYF.

A few counts support this clonotype. The chain employs TRBV12-3 or TRBV12-4 and TRBJ2-3; no clear D. V was shortened by 7 bases and J by 2 bases, with 10 bases between the two germline ends. The CDR3 contains 13 residues. In DNA, the CDR3 is TGTGCCAGCACCCTATCCGTCACAGATACGCAGTATTTT. Residues: CASTLSVTDTQYF.

This sequence joins TRBV6-1 and TRBJ2-5; 7 bases fit TRBD1. With V trimmed by 9 bases and J by 5 bases, 9 bases remained unmatched. The CDR3 totals 13 residues. CDR1 and CDR2 (germline): MNHNS, SASEGT. The CDR3 DNA sequence: TGTGCCAGTCCGGACAGGCAAGCGGAGACCCAGTACTTC. This encodes CASPDRQAETQYF.

V usage is TRBV3-1 and J usage is TRBJ2-5, with D maybe TRBD2 (5 bases). Germline lookup yields CDR1 LGHDT and CDR2 YNNKEL (reference sequence). V lost 0 bases and J 11 bases, leaving 10 bases between the germline ends. The CDR3 length is 12 residues. The CDR3 nucleotides read TGTGCCAGCAGCCAAGATCTTGGGGAGCAGTACTTC. This sequence encodes CASSQDLGEQYF.

This clonotype was detected a few times. The chain is built from TRBV28 and TRBJ2-7; maybe TRBD2 (6 bases). Germline V gene data show CDR1 as MDHEN and CDR2 as SYDVKM. The germline V and J ends were trimmed by 7 bases and 3 bases, with 16 bases remaining between them. CDR3 size: 14 residues. CDR3 in amino acids: CASTSSGSNYEQYF. In DNA, the CDR3 is TGTGCCAGCACCTCTTCCGGGAGCAACTACGAGCAGTACTTC.

This clonotype was detected a few times. The chain has TRBV9 and TRBJ1-2; D might be TRBD1 (6 bases). V lost 0 bases, J lost 8 bases, and 17 bases lay in between. The germline V gene has CDR1 SGDLS and CDR2 YYNGEE. The CDR3 runs 15 residues. This CDR3 is CASSVDGGPYKGYTF. The DNA of the CDR3 is TGTGCCAGCAGCGTAGACGGGGGGCCCTACAAGGGCTACACCTTC. Variable domain in full (rest from reference TRBV9 and TRBJ1-2): DSGVTQTPKHLITATGQRVTLRCSPRSGDLSVYWYQQSLDQGLQFLIQYYNGEERAKGNILERFSAQQFPDLHSELNLSSLELGDSALYFCASSVDGGPYKGYTFGSGTRLTVV.

J is TRBJ1-3 and V is TRBV29-1; D may be TRBD1 (6 bases). Trimming cost V 6 bases and J 0 bases, with 15 bases left between them. Looked up from germline, CDR1 is SQVTM and CDR2 is ANQGSEA. CDR3 length equals 15 residues. CDR3 in amino acids: CSVLTQGFSGNTIYF. The CDR3 nucleotides are TGCAGCGTGCTTACACAGGGTTTCTCTGGAAACACCATATATTTT.

This clonotype was found a few times. The chain uses TRBV3-1 and TRBJ2-3; no firm D call. There are 12 residues in the CDR3. Germline V gene data show CDR1 as LGHDT and CDR2 as YNNKEL (reference sequence). The ends were cut back, 0 bases at V and 8 bases at J, with 6 bases in the middle. The CDR3 coding sequence is TGTGCCAGCAGCCAAGAGCCAGGTACGCAGTATTTT. Translating it yields CASSQEPGTQYF.

This clonotype was detected only a few times. This sequence joins TRBV7-8 and TRBJ2-7; D is perhaps TRBD1 (6 bases). The V gene's germline CDR1 is SGHVS and CDR2 FQNEAQ. The CDR3 length is 13 residues. Trimming stripped 6 bases from V and 0 bases from J, with 9 bases between. The CDR3 here is CASSGGHSYEQYF. CDR3 DNA: TGTGCCAGCAGTGGGGGACACTCCTACGAGCAGTACTTC.

The rearrangement links TRBV20-1 to TRBJ2-3; tentative D call: TRBD1 (6 bases). In germline, CDR1 is DFQATT, CDR2 SNEGSKA (reference sequence). Trimming took off 3 bases at V and 4 bases at J, with 17 bases between the two ends. The CDR3 loop spans 15 amino acids. The CDR3 spells CSARTDSWWADTQYF. CDR3 DNA: TGCAGTGCTAGGACGGACAGCTGGTGGGCAGATACGCAGTATTTT.

This clonotype turned up a few times. The genes are TRBV24-1 and TRBJ2-7, with TRBD1 matching over 10 bases. Germline CDR1 KGHDR, CDR2 SFDVKD. The CDR3 is 15 residues long. J was trimmed by 3 bases and V by 3 bases; bases with no gene match: 4. The CDR3, as DNA: TGTGCCACCAGTGATCCCGGACAGGGGGACTACGAGCAGTACTTC. This codes for CATSDPGQGDYEQYF.

Regarding this clonotype: Sequence at one end of the junction differs from germline and may be a read error. The chain is built from TRBV9 and TRBJ1-4; 7 bases line up with TRBD1. Germline values: CDR1 SGDLS, CDR2 YYNGEE. The CDR3 extends over 17 amino acids. The CDR3 region is CVSSVGRGRGITEKLFF. CDR3 sequence (DNA): TGTGTCAGCAGCGTAGGAAGGGGGCGCGGGATAACGGAAAAACTGTTTTTT.